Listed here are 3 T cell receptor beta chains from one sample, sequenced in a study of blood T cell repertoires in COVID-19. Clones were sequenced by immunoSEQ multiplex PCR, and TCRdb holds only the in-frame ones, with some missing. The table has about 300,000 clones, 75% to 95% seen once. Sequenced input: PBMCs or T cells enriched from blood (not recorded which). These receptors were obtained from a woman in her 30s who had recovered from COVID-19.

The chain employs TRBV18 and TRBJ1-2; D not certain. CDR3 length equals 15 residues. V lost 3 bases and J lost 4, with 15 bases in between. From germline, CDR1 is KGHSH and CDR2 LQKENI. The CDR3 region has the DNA TGTGCCAGCTCACCGGCGGAGGGCGTCTCCTATGGCTACACCTTC. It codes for CASSPAEGVSYGYTF.

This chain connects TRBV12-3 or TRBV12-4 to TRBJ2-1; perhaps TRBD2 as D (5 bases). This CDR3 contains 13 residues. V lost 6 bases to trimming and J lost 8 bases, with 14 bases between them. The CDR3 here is CASSVEERDEQFF. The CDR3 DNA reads TGTGCCAGCAGCGTAGAAGAGAGGGATGAGCAGTTCTTC.

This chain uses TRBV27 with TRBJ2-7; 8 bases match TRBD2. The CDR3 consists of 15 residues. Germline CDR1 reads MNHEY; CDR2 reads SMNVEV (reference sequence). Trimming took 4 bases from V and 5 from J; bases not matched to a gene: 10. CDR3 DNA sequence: TGTGCCAGCAGTTCACTAGCGGTCCTTCCCAACGAGCAGTACTTC. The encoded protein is CASSSLAVLPNEQYF.